This record covers a single T cell receptor beta chain. Its antigen specificity is not known. The sample holds no much larger clone one base away, and base qualities are not on file. The data originate from a study of blood T cell repertoires in COVID-19 (dated by TCRdb to the early 2020s). About the study as a whole: The collaborator samples originated in the United States, Italy and Spain and spanned the acute and convalescent phases of COVID-19. The prospective study material was composed of cDNA or gDNA derived from T cells, B-cell-depleted T cells, or PBMCs. Subjects who had been exposed to COVID-19, were actively infected with it, or had recovered from it provided the deeply sampled blood TCRbeta repertoires that made up the dataset. A freely available public database, intended as a resource for researchers studying the immune response to SARS-CoV-2, is where the repertoires were released. Samples were obtained from the ongoing ImmuneRACE study (first 160 participants) and from about 1,300 subjects provided by 6 global collaborators. A de-identified subject ID, COVID-19 status, age in years and sex were almost always included in the sample metadata. Where available, HLA class I and class II types were taken from metadata supplied by the sample provider and were not determined by assay-based typing. The study at large found these results: Clinical and demographic metadata were provided uncurated, with the amount varying by source and participant.

For CDR1 and CDR2, the germline V gene lists SNHLY and FYNNEI. The V end gives up 6 bases and the J end 0 bases, leaving 0 bases in the junction not matched to a gene. Taken from cysteine to phenylalanine, the CDR3 has 14 residues. Of the read, only the CDR3 DNA is kept; its 42 bases are in frame from base 1. TCRbeta CDR3 regions were amplified from genomic DNA using the immunoSEQ Assay, a bias-controlled multiplex PCR. As for the authors' bioinformatics: Nucleated cell counts per sample were estimated from amplification of reference gene primers within the assay. To quantify the absolute abundance of each unique TCRbeta CDR3 rearrangement, sequence reads were collapsed and filtered. For each sample, productive Simpson clonality was calculated as the square root of Simpson's diversity index across productive rearrangements. TCRdb took this table from immuneACCESS and kept in-frame rearrangements with V and J called. Such tables lack part of the clones; where checked against another copy, unresolved V genes explain under half of the gap, and the rest is unexplained. V and J calls and clone size are as listed in that table; D and trimming were resolved from the DNA. The sample table lists 150,000 to 200,000 clones, 80% to 95% of them with a count of one. 4.8% of the sample goes to the ten largest clones.

At one collaborating source in Seattle, patients were enrolled during active infection and were followed longitudinally through the course of disease. Each collaborating institution followed its own protocols to collect whole blood in K2EDTA tubes. For TCRbeta analysis, collaborators shipped samples in one of three forms: frozen whole blood, isolated PBMCs, or DNA extracted from either of those sample types. This TCR came from a young man with COVID-19, enrolled during active disease. Recombination joined TRBV2 with TRBJ2-3; 10 bases in the middle match TRBD2. Source material: peripheral blood. The bases read TGTGCCAGCAGACTAGCGGGAAGCACAGATACGCAGTATTTT. The resulting protein is CASRLAGSTDTQYF.